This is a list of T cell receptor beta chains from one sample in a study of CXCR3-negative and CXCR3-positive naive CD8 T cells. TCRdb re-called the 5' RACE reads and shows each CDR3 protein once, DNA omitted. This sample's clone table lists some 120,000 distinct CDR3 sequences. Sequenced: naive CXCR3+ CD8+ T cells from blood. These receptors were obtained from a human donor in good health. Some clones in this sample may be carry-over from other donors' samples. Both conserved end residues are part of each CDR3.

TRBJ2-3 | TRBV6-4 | CASSDGTGGPDTQYF
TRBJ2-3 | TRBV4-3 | CASSQTLASRSTDTQYF
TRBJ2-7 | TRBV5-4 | CAGKRDLNYEQYF
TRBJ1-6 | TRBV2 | CASSEDRRTGSPLHF
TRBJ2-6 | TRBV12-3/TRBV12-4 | CASSPWTGGANVLTF
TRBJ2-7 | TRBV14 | CASSQDSLYEQYF
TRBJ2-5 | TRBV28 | CASSSSGTSEGDQETQYF
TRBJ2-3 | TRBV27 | CASSSSAGTRPADTQYF
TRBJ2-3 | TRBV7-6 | CASSLVRQGSGDTQYF
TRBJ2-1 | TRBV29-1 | CSVIGTSVYNEQFF
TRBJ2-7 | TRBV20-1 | CSARGLGSYEQYF
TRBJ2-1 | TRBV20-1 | CSAGGSGGPPNEQFF
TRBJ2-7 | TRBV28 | CASSPIGPSSGRDF
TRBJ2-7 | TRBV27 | CASKGTAISYEQYF
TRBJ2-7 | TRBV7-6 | CASSLSEVRGGLYEQYF
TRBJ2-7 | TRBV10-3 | CAISEPEYEQYF
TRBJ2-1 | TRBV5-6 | CASSPAGANEQFF
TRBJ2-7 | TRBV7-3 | CASSTRTTSYEQYF
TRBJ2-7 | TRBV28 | CASSPRGGETSYEQYF
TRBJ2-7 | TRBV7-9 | CASSLVGATYEQYF
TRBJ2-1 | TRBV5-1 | CASSLDGSLYYNEQFF
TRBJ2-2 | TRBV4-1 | CASGTANTGELFF